The 17 T cell receptor beta chains in this list originate from one sample, sequenced in a study of beta chain features in type 1 diabetes. The isolated RNA, all of it, was reverse transcribed, so expressed TCRB transcripts were what got sequenced. The table came from immunoSEQ multiplex PCR; TCRdb's copy has only in-frame clones and leaves some out. This table has 970,000 or so clones, around a sixth appearing once. The sequenced material came from naive CD4+ T cells from blood. The receptor set was obtained from a woman aged 18-30 years in good health.

This clone was observed once. The sample has other DNA sequences that encode this CDR3 too. V is TRBV7-2 and J is TRBJ2-1, with D uncertain. Between the trimmed V and J ends, which lost 1 base and 11 bases, there was a span of 6 bases. CDR3 length: 11 residues. The germline CDR1 and CDR2 sequences are SGHTA and FQGNSA. In DNA form, the CDR3 reads TGTGCCAGCAGCTTAGGACCCCAGCAGTTCTTC. The encoded protein is CASSLGPQQFF. Variable domain in full (rest from reference TRBV7-2 and TRBJ2-1): GAGVSQSPSNKVTEKGKDVELRCDPISGHTALYWYRQSLGQGLEFLIYFQGNSAPDKSGLPSDRFSAERTGGSVSTLTIQRTQQEDSAVYLCASSLGPQQFFGPGTRLTVL.

For this clone: The junction departs from germline at one end; a sequencing error may be responsible. This sequence joins TRBV6-6 and TRBJ1-1; possibly TRBD1 for D (6 bases). This CDR3 is built from 13 residues. Germline V gene lookup returns CDR1 MNHNY and CDR2 SVGAGI (reference sequence). The CDR3 bases are TGCGTCATACGGCAGGGGATGAACACTGAAGCTTTCTTT. Its protein is CVIRQGMNTEAFF.

This clone has only a few counts. The rearrangement uses TRBV7-9 and TRBJ1-2, with D uncertain. Germline V gene sequence: CDR1 SEHNR, CDR2 FQNEAQ (reference sequence). Trimming shortened V by 1 base and J by 4 bases, and 10 bases separated the two germline ends. This CDR3 comprises 14 residues. The CDR3: CASSLVATVYGYTF. DNA for the CDR3: TGTGCCAGCAGCTTAGTAGCCACCGTCTATGGCTACACCTTC.

V gene TRBV18 combines with J gene TRBJ1-5; D is unclear. Germline lookup yields CDR1 KGHSH and CDR2 LQKENI. The CDR3 length is 13 residues. Trimming stripped 8 bases from V and 2 bases from J, with 10 bases between. In nucleotides, the CDR3 is TGTGCCAGCCCTAGCGGGGGCAATCAGCCCCAGCATTTT. Translated, it gives CASPSGGNQPQHF.

This clone was found a few times. The chain carries TRBV14 and TRBJ2-2, with D perhaps assigned TRBD1 or TRBD2 (5 bases each). CDR3 length: 15 amino acids. Germline V lookup: CDR1 SGHDN, CDR2 FVKESK. V was shortened by 1 base and J by 3 bases, with 9 bases between the two germline ends. In DNA, the CDR3 is TGTGCCAGCAGCCAAGTTGGGACCTACACCGGGGAGCTGTTTTTT. This sequence encodes CASSQVGTYTGELFF.

This clone was found a few times. The chain joins TRBV27 to TRBJ2-7; 9 bases map to TRBD1. The germline CDR1 and CDR2 sequences are MNHEY and SMNVEV (reference sequence). V was clipped by 3 bases and J by 2 bases; unmatched bases: 5. The CDR3 has 15 amino acids. The CDR3 nucleotides read TGTGCCAGCAGTTTCGACAGGGGGGGCACCTACGAGCAGTACTTC. Protein product: CASSFDRGGTYEQYF.

This clone was counted a few times. The V call is TRBV10-2, the J call TRBJ2-5; no clear D gene. The CDR3 runs to 13 residues. The germline V gene has CDR1 WSHSY and CDR2 SAAADI. Trimming took off 2 bases at V and 5 bases at J, with 9 bases between the two ends. This CDR3 is CASSEPPRETQYF. The CDR3 DNA sequence: TGCGCCAGCAGTGAGCCGCCCCGGGAGACCCAGTACTTC.

J is TRBJ2-7 and V is TRBV7-2, with a tentative D call TRBD2 (5 bases). Germline CDR1 is SGHTA and CDR2 is FQGNSA. Trimming removed 5 bases at V and 7 bases at J, with 18 bases between. This CDR3 is 14 amino acids long. The DNA for the CDR3 is TGTGCCAGCAGCGCCCACAGAGGCTCGGGGGAGCAGTACTTC. It codes for CASSAHRGSGEQYF.

This clone was observed a handful of times. The rearrangement joins TRBV9 to TRBJ2-7; 11 bases align to TRBD1. Germline trimming cut 4 bases from V and 3 bases from J; bases unmatched to any gene: 12. Germline V gene sequence: CDR1 SGDLS, CDR2 YYNGEE. The CDR3 runs to 17 residues. CDR3 amino acids: CASSSQKPGQGVYEQYF. CDR3 nucleotides: TGTGCCAGCAGCTCTCAAAAACCGGGACAGGGGGTCTACGAGCAGTACTTC.

In this sample, this clone turned up a few times. The V and J genes are TRBV7-6 and TRBJ2-5; D is uncertain. The V gene lost 5 bases and the J gene lost 5 bases, with 12 bases spanning the gap. Germline CDR1 SGHVS, CDR2 FNYEAQ. This CDR3 has 13 amino acids. The CDR3 DNA reads as TGTGCCAGCAGCCCCGGACCAACGGAGACCCAGTACTTC. Encoded protein: CASSPGPTETQYF. The full variable domain, rest sourced from reference TRBV7-6 and TRBJ2-5, is GAGVSQSPRYKVTKRGQDVALRCDPISGHVSLYWYRQALGQGPEFLTYFNYEAQQDKSGLPNDRFSAERPEGSISTLTIQRTEQRDSAMYRCASSPGPTETQYFGPGTRLLVL.

The CDR3 bases are TGTGCCAGCAGCTTAGCGCATCAGGGAACCTACGAGCAGTACTTC. Protein: CASSLAHQGTYEQYF. The chain links TRBV7-8 to TRBJ2-7; D possibly corresponds to TRBD1 (5 bases). Germline CDR1 SGHVS, CDR2 FQNEAQ. The CDR3 contains 15 residues. Trimming took 0 bases from V and 2 from J, leaving 11 bases between them.

This clone was counted only a few times. This sequence joins TRBV28 and TRBJ1-5, with D unresolved. V lost 7 bases and J 4 bases, leaving 11 bases between the germline ends. The CDR3 is 13 amino acids. Germline assignment: CDR1 MDHEN and CDR2 SYDVKM. The DNA for the CDR3 is TGTGCCAGCACCCCACGCTGGAATCAGCCCCAGCATTTT. It yields the protein CASTPRWNQPQHF.

This clone has a handful of counts. The rearrangement joins TRBV7-2 to TRBJ2-1; 13 nucleotides align to TRBD2. Unmatched junction bases numbered 6, after V lost 5 bases and J lost 2 bases. CDR1 and CDR2 (germline): SGHTA, FQGNSA. The CDR3 has 17 residues. The CDR3 nucleotides read TGTGCCAGCAGCCTACTAGCGGGAGGGGTGACCTACAATGAGCAGTTCTTC. Protein: CASSLLAGGVTYNEQFF.

This chain joins TRBV21-1 and TRBJ1-2; TRBD1, as called in the table, went unchecked against the DNA. TRBV21-1 counts as a pseudogene. The CDR3 is made up of 15 amino acids. CDR3 nucleotide sequence: TGTGCCAGCAGCAAAGCAGACAGGTCTAACTATGGCTACACCTTC. It encodes CASSKADRSNYGYTF.

CDR3 sequence reads: CASSPPDRINEQFF. DNA of the CDR3: TGTGCCAGCAGTCCCCCGGACAGAATCAATGAGCAGTTCTTC. This chain uses TRBV28 with TRBJ2-1; possible D gene TRBD1, 6 bases. The germline CDR1 and CDR2 sequences are MDHEN and SYDVKM. Between the trimmed V and J ends, which lost 5 bases and 6 bases, there was a span of 14 bases. The CDR3 spans 14 residues.

This clone was seen a handful of times. This chain connects TRBV2 to TRBJ2-7; tentative D call: TRBD2 (6 bases). With 5 bases removed from V and 2 bases from J, the gap between germline ends came to 16 bases. The CDR3 covers 15 residues. CDR1 is SNHLY, CDR2 FYNNEI, per germline. The CDR3 nucleotides are TGTGCCAGCAGTTTTGGGCCGCGCGGGACCTACGAGCAGTACTTC. Encoded protein: CASSFGPRGTYEQYF.

This clone was observed a few times. The chain recombines TRBV9 with TRBJ2-3, with D hard to call. The CDR3 is 14 residues long. V dropped 3 bases and J dropped 2 bases, with 10 bases sitting between them. CDR1 and CDR2 from the germline V gene are SGDLS and YYNGEE. The DNA for the CDR3 is TGTGCCAGCAGCGCCTCCCCACTCACAGATACGCAGTATTTT. It translates to CASSASPLTDTQYF.